The 29 T cell receptor beta chains below were found in one sample sequenced in a study of shared clonotypes between healthy human individuals. TCRdb keeps only in-frame clones here, not all; method: immunoSEQ multiplex PCR. This sample has fewer than 550,000 clones, with nearly 80% found just once. Material for sequencing was PBMCs. The origin of the receptors is a middle-aged woman in good health. Some clones in this sample may be carry-over from other donors' samples.

The chain uses TRBV5-4 and TRBJ2-5, with D possibly TRBD2 on 6 matching bases. The J call may be mistaken, given a closer DNA end match to TRBJ2-7. The CDR3 sequence is 15 residues long. Germline CDR1 is SGHNT and CDR2 is YYREEE (reference sequence). CDR3 sequence: CASSLGAGKVYEQYF. CDR3 coding DNA: TGTGCCAGCAGCTTGGGGGCGGGGAAGGTCTACGAGCAGTACTTC.

The rearrangement uses TRBV2 and TRBJ2-5, with D hard to call. The V end was cut by 5 bases, the J end by 5 bases, with 12 bases between. CDR1 SNHLY and CDR2 FYNNEI come from the germline V gene. There are 13 residues in the CDR3. The CDR3 spells CASSMDQEETQYF. DNA of the CDR3: TGTGCCAGCAGTATGGACCAAGAGGAGACCCAGTACTTC.

The V and J genes are TRBV13 and TRBJ2-7; D gene unclear. The CDR3 is 13 amino acids. V gave up 2 bases and J gave up 3 bases, with 8 bases separating them. The germline CDR1 and CDR2 sequences are PRHDT and FYEKMQ (reference sequence). The CDR3 DNA reads as TGTGCCAGCAGCTTAATCGTGGGCTACGAGCAGTACTTC. Translated: CASSLIVGYEQYF.

Worth noting for this clone: Distinct nucleotide sequences in the sample also encode this CDR3. J is TRBJ2-1 and V is TRBV5-1; D is unresolved. Between the trimmed V and J ends, which lost 1 base and 4 bases, there was a span of 3 bases. There are 12 residues in the CDR3. Germline CDR1 and CDR2: SGHRS and YFSETQ. CDR3 DNA: TGCGCCAGCAGCTTGTCATACAATGAGCAGTTCTTC. Protein: CASSLSYNEQFF.

The rearrangement uses TRBV21-1 and TRBJ2-1. TRBV21-1 is noted as a pseudogene. CDR3 length: 12 amino acids. The CDR3 DNA reads TGTGCCAGCTTAAACCGAAACAATGAGCAGTTCTTC. Translating gives CASLNRNNEQFF.

A single count supports this clone. This rearrangement joins TRBV7-2 to TRBJ2-1; perhaps D is TRBD1 or TRBD2 (6 bases each). Germline CDR1 is SGHTA and CDR2 is FQGNSA. The germline V and J ends were trimmed by 2 bases and 6 bases, with 14 bases remaining between them. CDR3 length equals 15 residues. The DNA of the CDR3 is TGTGCCAGCAGCTTACGCCGGGGGCCCCGCAATGAGCAGTTCTTC. Translation: CASSLRRGPRNEQFF. Full variable domain (missing parts from reference TRBV7-2 and TRBJ2-1): GAGVSQSPSNKVTEKGKDVELRCDPISGHTALYWYRQSLGQGLEFLIYFQGNSAPDKSGLPSDRFSAERTGGSVSTLTIQRTQQEDSAVYLCASSLRRGPRNEQFFGPGTRLTVL.

J is TRBJ2-7 and V is TRBV7-2; TRBD1 is a possible D gene (6 bases). Trimming took off 5 bases at V and 2 bases at J, with 10 bases between the two ends. Germline values: CDR1 SGHTA, CDR2 FQGNSA. This CDR3 has 13 amino acids. CDR3 nucleotide sequence: TGTGCCAGCAGCCGGGACACCACCTACGAGCAGTACTTC. It encodes CASSRDTTYEQYF. The variable domain in full, completed from reference TRBV7-2 and TRBJ2-7, reads GAGVSQSPSNKVTEKGKDVELRCDPISGHTALYWYRQSLGQGLEFLIYFQGNSAPDKSGLPSDRFSAERTGGSVSTLTIQRTQQEDSAVYLCASSRDTTYEQYFGPGTRLTVT.

This clone was seen just once. The V call is TRBV30, the J call TRBJ2-3; D could derive from TRBD1 or TRBD2 (5 bases each). This CDR3 has 15 residues. With 0 bases removed from V and 5 bases from J, the gap between germline ends came to 15 bases. CDR1 is GTSNPN, CDR2 SVGIG, per germline (reference sequence). CDR3 sequence reads: CAWSVRSIGGDTQYF. The DNA of the CDR3 is TGTGCCTGGAGTGTGCGGAGTATTGGGGGAGATACGCAGTATTTT.

The count of this clone is one. V gene TRBV6-6 combines with J gene TRBJ1-6; 8 nucleotides agree with TRBD1. Germline CDR1 MNHNY, CDR2 SVGAGI (reference sequence). This CDR3 has 16 amino acids. The junction had 6 bases not matched to a gene; V was cut back by 0 bases and J by 8 bases. The CDR3 DNA sequence: TGTGCCAGCAGTTACTCCGCTGACAGGGGTTATTCACCCCTCCACTTT. It yields the protein CASSYSADRGYSPLHF.

This clone has just one count. The chain has TRBV29-1 and TRBJ2-7; D possibly matches TRBD1 or TRBD2 (5 bases each). The CDR3 spans 13 residues. In germline, CDR1 is SQVTM, CDR2 ANQGSEA. V lost 5 bases, J lost 0 bases, and 11 bases lay in between. CDR3 DNA sequence: TGCAGCGTTTGGGACCAGAGCTCCTACGAGCAGTACTTC. Protein product: CSVWDQSSYEQYF.

This chain joins TRBV7-9 and TRBJ2-3; D call uncertain. V was trimmed by 5 bases and J by 6 bases, leaving 12 bases between them. CDR3 length: 13 amino acids. Germline V gene lookup returns CDR1 SEHNR and CDR2 FQNEAQ (reference sequence). The CDR3 protein is CASSVVLGDTQYF. The CDR3 coding sequence is TGTGCCAGCAGCGTAGTCCTAGGGGATACGCAGTATTTT.

The J gene is TRBJ2-7, the V gene TRBV15; a weak D match, TRBD2 (5 bases). Trimming took 1 base from V and 5 from J, leaving 18 bases between them. Germline V lookup: CDR1 LNHNV, CDR2 YYDKDF (reference sequence). The CDR3 totals 16 residues. CDR3 sequence reads: CATSRGMGVASNEQYF. CDR3 coding DNA: TGTGCCACCAGCAGAGGTATGGGAGTAGCTAGCAACGAGCAGTACTTC.

The gene calls are TRBV28 and TRBJ2-7, with 7 bases that match TRBD1. Trimming removed 6 bases from V and 2 bases from J; junction bases left unmatched: 7. Germline values: CDR1 MDHEN, CDR2 SYDVKM. The CDR3 is 14 amino acids. This chain's CDR3 is CASRPTGFTYEQYF. For the CDR3, the DNA is TGTGCCAGCAGGCCGACAGGGTTCACCTACGAGCAGTACTTC.

The chain's CDR3 is CAIRQGGTGELFF. As DNA, the CDR3 is TGTGCCATCAGACAGGGGGGCACCGGGGAGCTGTTTTTT. V is TRBV10-3 and J is TRBJ2-2; TRBD1 aligns across 8 bases. The germline V gene encodes CDR1 ENHRY and CDR2 SYGVKD. V lost 6 bases, J lost 4 bases, and 1 base stayed unmatched. The CDR3 extends over 13 amino acids.

V usage is TRBV18 and J usage is TRBJ2-5; D gene ambiguous. CDR3 length: 13 amino acids. Germline V lookup: CDR1 KGHSH, CDR2 LQKENI. V was shortened by 2 bases and J by 3 bases, with 7 bases between the two germline ends. In nucleotides, the CDR3 is TGTGCCAGCTCACCAGGCAGCAAAGAGACCCAGTACTTC. Protein product: CASSPGSKETQYF.

The genes are TRBV9 and TRBJ2-4; D possibly corresponds to TRBD2 (5 bases). This CDR3 spans 11 amino acids. Deletions cut 3 bases from V and 14 bases from J, with 12 bases between. Per germline, CDR1 SGDLS and CDR2 YYNGEE. CDR3 protein: CASSGGSGKYF. The DNA for the CDR3 is TGTGCCAGCAGCGGAGGGTCCGGGAAGTACTTC.

The gene calls are TRBV7-9 and TRBJ1-2, with a possible D match to TRBD1 (6 bases). CDR1 and CDR2 from the germline V gene are SEHNR and FQNEAQ (reference sequence). This CDR3 has 15 amino acids. The V end was cut by 5 bases, the J end by 2 bases, with 15 bases between. CDR3 in amino acids: CASSLDPGANYGYTF. The CDR3 nucleotides are TGTGCCAGCAGCCTAGACCCGGGGGCGAACTATGGCTACACCTTC.

The chain carries TRBV7-3 and TRBJ1-5, with D tentatively TRBD1 (6 bases). There are 15 residues in the CDR3. V was shortened by 5 bases and J by 2 bases, with 13 bases between the two germline ends. Germline V gene data show CDR1 as SGHTA and CDR2 as FQGTGA. CDR3 region: CASSPRGRGNQPQHF. The CDR3, as DNA: TGTGCCAGCAGCCCCAGGGGACGGGGCAATCAGCCCCAGCATTTT.

The chain has TRBV9 and TRBJ2-4; TRBD2 agrees at 8 bases. Germline V gene lookup returns CDR1 SGDLS and CDR2 YYNGEE. The CDR3 totals 15 residues. J gave up 6 bases and V 0 bases, and 5 bases lay outside the gene matches. CDR3 DNA sequence: TGTGCCAGCAGCGTAGCGGGAGGGCTTGGAAACATTCAGTACTTC. This encodes CASSVAGGLGNIQYF. Variable domain in full (rest from reference TRBV9 and TRBJ2-4): DSGVTQTPKHLITATGQRVTLRCSPRSGDLSVYWYQQSLDQGLQFLIQYYNGEERAKGNILERFSAQQFPDLHSELNLSSLELGDSALYFCASSVAGGLGNIQYFGAGTRLSVL.

The chain employs TRBV28 and TRBJ2-3; 9 positions agree with TRBD1. V shed 2 bases, J shed 2 bases, and the junction held 2 bases outside the gene matches. The CDR3 has 15 residues. Germline values: CDR1 MDHEN, CDR2 SYDVKM. CDR3 sequence: CASSLNRGHTDTQYF. The CDR3, as DNA: TGTGCCAGCAGTTTAAACAGGGGGCACACAGATACGCAGTATTTT.

The J gene is TRBJ1-4, the V gene TRBV6-6; a possible D gene is TRBD1 (5 bases). V was trimmed by 2 bases and J by 10 bases, leaving 17 bases between them. The germline CDR1 and CDR2 sequences are MNHNY and SVGAGI (reference sequence). The CDR3 is made up of 15 amino acids. CDR3: CASSYGQGNLGKLFF. CDR3 DNA sequence: TGTGCCAGCAGTTACGGTCAGGGAAACCTCGGAAAACTGTTTTTT.

The chain joins TRBV30 to TRBJ1-5; no definite D call. The germline V and J ends were trimmed by 1 base and 2 bases, with 15 bases remaining between them. The CDR3 is 16 residues long. Germline CDR1 is GTSNPN and CDR2 is SVGIG (reference sequence). This chain's CDR3 is CAWSDGRSTGNQPQHF. Written as DNA, the CDR3 is TGTGCCTGGAGTGACGGACGGTCGACTGGCAATCAGCCCCAGCATTTT.

Note on this clone: The sample has other DNA sequences that encode this CDR3 too. The chain couples TRBV20-1 to TRBJ1-1; no clear D gene. From germline, CDR1 is DFQATT and CDR2 SNEGSKA (reference sequence). V shed 5 bases and J shed 6 bases, with 7 bases lying between them. The CDR3 has 10 amino acids. The CDR3, as DNA: TGCAGTGCTCGCTTGGCTGAAGCTTTCTTT. Translated: CSARLAEAFF.

This chain links TRBV18 with TRBJ2-7; 12 bases agree with TRBD2. V was clipped by 0 bases and J by 4 bases; unmatched bases: 1. The CDR3 covers 15 residues. Germline CDR1 is KGHSH and CDR2 is LQKENI. The CDR3, as DNA: TGTGCCAGCTCACCACCCGGACTAGCGGGATACGAGCAGTACTTC. Translation gives CASSPPGLAGYEQYF.

This rearrangement joins TRBV7-2 to TRBJ2-2, with D tentatively TRBD1 (5 bases). This CDR3 is 15 amino acids long. The germline V and J ends were trimmed by 3 bases and 3 bases, with 11 bases remaining between them. Germline V gene lookup returns CDR1 SGHTA and CDR2 FQGNSA. In DNA, the CDR3 is TGTGCCAGCAGCTTGGGTCAGGGTTACACCGGGGAGCTGTTTTTT. Translating gives CASSLGQGYTGELFF.

The V and J genes are TRBV11-2 and TRBJ2-1; D remains unclear. Germline lookup yields CDR1 SGHAT and CDR2 FQNNGV. The CDR3 length is 14 residues. V was cut by 0 bases and J by 7 bases, with 10 bases left in between. In nucleotides, the CDR3 is TGTGCCAGCAGCTTAGATCTGGCGGTGAATGAGCAGTTCTTC. This gives the protein CASSLDLAVNEQFF.

The V call is TRBV7-2, the J call TRBJ1-3; D unresolved. Looked up from germline, CDR1 is SGHTA and CDR2 is FQGNSA. The V and J ends lost 1 base and 3 bases respectively, with 7 bases between them. The CDR3 covers 14 residues. The CDR3: CASSLGRGGNTIYF. For the CDR3, the DNA is TGTGCCAGCAGCTTAGGGCGGGGTGGAAACACCATATATTTT.

For this clone: Given a much more abundant clone one base away, this may be a read error. The chain joins TRBV7-9 to TRBJ2-5; TRBD2 might be the D (6 bases). The CDR3 runs 15 residues. Deletions cut 1 base from V and 1 base from J, with 10 bases between. The germline V gene has CDR1 SEHNR and CDR2 FQNEAQ (reference sequence). The CDR3 bases are TGTGCCAGCAGCTTAGGCCGGGACTTCCAAGAGACCCAGTACTTC. This encodes CASSLGRDFQETQYF.

The chain has TRBV7-3 and TRBJ2-6, with 7 positions matching TRBD1. In germline, CDR1 is SGHTA, CDR2 FQGTGA. The CDR3 runs to 16 residues. J was trimmed by 1 base and V by 2 bases; bases with no gene match: 2. The CDR3, as DNA: TGTGCCAGCAGCTTAGTGACAGGGTCTGGGGCCAACGTCCTGACTTTC. Encoded protein: CASSLVTGSGANVLTF.